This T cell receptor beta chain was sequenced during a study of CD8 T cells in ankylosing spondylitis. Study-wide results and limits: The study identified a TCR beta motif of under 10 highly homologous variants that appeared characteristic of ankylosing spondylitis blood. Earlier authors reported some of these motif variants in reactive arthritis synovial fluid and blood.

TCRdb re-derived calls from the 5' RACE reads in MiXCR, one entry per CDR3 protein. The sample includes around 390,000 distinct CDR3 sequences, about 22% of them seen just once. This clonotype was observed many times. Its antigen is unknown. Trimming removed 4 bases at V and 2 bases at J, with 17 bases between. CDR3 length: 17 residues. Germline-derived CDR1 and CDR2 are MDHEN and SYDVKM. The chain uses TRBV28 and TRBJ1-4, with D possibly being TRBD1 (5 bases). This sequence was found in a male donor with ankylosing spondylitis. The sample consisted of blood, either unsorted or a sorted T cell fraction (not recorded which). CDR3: CASSSMGPDKTNEKLFF. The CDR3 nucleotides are TGTGCCAGCAGTTCGATGGGACCAGACAAGACTAATGAAAAACTGTTTTTT.